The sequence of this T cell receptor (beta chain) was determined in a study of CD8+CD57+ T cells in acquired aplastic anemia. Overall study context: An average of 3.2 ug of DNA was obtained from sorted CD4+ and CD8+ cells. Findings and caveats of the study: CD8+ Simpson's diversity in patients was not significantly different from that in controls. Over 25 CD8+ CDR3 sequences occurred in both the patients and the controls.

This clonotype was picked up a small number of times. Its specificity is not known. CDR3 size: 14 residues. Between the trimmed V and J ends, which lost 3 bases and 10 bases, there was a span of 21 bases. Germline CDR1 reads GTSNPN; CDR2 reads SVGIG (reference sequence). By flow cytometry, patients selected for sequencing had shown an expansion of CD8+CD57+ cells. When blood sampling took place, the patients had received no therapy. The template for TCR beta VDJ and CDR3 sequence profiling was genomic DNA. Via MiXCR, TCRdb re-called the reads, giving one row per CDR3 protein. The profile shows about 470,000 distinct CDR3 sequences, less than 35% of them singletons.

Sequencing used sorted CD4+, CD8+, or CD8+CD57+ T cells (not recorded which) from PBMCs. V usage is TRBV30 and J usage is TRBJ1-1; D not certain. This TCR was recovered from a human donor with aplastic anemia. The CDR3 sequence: CAWSPLGAQLGAFF. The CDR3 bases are TGTGCCTGGAGCCCACTAGGCGCCCAACTCGGAGCTTTCTTT.